The clone carrying this T cell receptor (beta chain) has a handful of counts. Its antigen is currently unknown. Unique molecular identifiers were in the cDNA, with template-switch universal primer binding. TCRdb re-called the 5' RACE reads with MiXCR, one entry per CDR3 protein. The table shows about 570,000 distinct CDR3 sequences, with 9% to 10% occurring only once. This entry belongs to a study of identical twins. Regarding the study as a whole: Among monozygotic twins, out-of-frame TCR alpha sharing exceeded what models predicted.

The CDR3 loop spans 15 amino acids. V dropped 2 bases and J dropped 3; count of bases not matched to a gene: 5. Germline V CDR1 and CDR2: MNHEY, SVGAGI. The same data also contributed to another study, on yellow fever vaccine responses in identical twins.

The TCR sequence derives from a young woman in good health. The chain uses TRBV6-5 and TRBJ2-7; 9 nucleotides line up with TRBD1. Material for sequencing was PBMCs. The CDR3 region has the DNA TGTGCCAGCAGTTACCACCCGGGACAGGGCTACGAGCAGTACTTC. It codes for CASSYHPGQGYEQYF.